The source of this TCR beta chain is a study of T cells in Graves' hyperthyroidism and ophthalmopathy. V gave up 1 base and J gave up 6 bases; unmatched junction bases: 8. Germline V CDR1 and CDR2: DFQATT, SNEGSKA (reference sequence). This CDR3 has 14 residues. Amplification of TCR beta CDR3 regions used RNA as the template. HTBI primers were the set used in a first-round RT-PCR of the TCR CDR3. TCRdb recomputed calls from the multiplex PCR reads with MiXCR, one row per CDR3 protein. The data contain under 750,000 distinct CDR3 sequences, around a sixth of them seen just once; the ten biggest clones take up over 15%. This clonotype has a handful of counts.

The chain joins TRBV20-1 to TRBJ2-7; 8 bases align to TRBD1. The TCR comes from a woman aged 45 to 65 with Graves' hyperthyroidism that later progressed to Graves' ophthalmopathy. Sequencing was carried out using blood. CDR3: CSARAGQGAREQYF. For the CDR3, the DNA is TGCAGTGCTAGAGCCGGGCAGGGGGCGCGCGAGCAGTACTTC.